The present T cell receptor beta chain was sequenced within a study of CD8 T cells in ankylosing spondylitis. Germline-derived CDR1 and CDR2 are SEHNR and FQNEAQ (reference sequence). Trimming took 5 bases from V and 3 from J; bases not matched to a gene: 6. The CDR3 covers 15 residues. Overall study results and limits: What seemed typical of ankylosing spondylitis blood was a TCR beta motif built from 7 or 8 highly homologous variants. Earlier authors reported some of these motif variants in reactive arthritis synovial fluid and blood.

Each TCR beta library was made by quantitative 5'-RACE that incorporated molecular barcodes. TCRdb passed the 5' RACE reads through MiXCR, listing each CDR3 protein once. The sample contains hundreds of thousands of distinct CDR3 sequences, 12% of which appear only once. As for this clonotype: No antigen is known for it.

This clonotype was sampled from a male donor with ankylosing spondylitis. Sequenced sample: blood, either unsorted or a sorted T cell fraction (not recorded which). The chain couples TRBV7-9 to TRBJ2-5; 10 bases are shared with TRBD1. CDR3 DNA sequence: TGTGCCAGCAGCCCACGGACAGGGGGGAAAGAGACCCAGTACTTC. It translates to CASSPRTGGKETQYF.